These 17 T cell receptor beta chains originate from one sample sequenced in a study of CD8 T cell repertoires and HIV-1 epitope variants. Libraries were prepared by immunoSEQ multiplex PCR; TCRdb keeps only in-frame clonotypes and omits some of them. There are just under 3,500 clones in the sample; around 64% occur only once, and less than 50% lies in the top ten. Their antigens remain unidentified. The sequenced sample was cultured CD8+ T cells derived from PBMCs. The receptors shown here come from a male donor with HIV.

CDR3 coding DNA: TGTGCCAGCAGTTACAAATGGGGACTAAAACTGTTTTTT. Protein: CASSYKWGLKLFF. The chain uses TRBV6-5 and TRBJ1-4, with D possibly matching TRBD1 (5 bases). V was trimmed by 2 bases and J by 10 bases, leaving 11 bases between them. Germline-derived CDR1 and CDR2 are MNHEY and SVGAGI. The CDR3 extends over 13 amino acids.

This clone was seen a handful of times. The CDR3 DNA follows: TGTGCCAGTGATACAGGGGGCTGGTCTAGCAATCAGCCCCAGCATTTT. This encodes CASDTGGWSSNQPQHF. The chain employs TRBV19 and TRBJ1-5; 9 bases align to TRBD1. Per germline, CDR1 LNHDA and CDR2 SQIVND (reference sequence). Losses at the gene ends were 8 bases for V and 0 bases for J; bases not matched to a gene: 8. CDR3 length: 16 residues.

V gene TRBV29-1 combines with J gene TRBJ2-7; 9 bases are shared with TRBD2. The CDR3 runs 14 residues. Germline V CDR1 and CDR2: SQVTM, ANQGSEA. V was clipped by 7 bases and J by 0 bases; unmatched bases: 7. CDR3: CSARGGGGSYEQYF. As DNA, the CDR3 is TGCAGCGCTCGAGGCGGGGGGGGCTCCTACGAGCAGTACTTC.

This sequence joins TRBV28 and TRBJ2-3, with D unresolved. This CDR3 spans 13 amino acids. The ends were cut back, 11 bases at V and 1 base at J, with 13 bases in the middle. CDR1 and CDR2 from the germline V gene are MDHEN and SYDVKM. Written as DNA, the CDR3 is TGTGCCGAATCGGAGTTGGGCACAGATACGCAGTATTTT. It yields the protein CAESELGTDTQYF.

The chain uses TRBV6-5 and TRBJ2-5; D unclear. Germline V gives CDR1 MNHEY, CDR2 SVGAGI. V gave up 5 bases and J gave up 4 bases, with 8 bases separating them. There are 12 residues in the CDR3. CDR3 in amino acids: CASSRTVETQYF. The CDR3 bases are TGTGCCAGCAGTCGGACCGTAGAGACCCAGTACTTC.

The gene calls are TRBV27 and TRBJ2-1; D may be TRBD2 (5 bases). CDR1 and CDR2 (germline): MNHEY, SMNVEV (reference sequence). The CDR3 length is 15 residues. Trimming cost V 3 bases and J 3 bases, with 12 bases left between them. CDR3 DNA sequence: TGTGCCAGCAGTTTGGACGGGGAATTCTACAATGAGCAGTTCTTC. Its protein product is CASSLDGEFYNEQFF.

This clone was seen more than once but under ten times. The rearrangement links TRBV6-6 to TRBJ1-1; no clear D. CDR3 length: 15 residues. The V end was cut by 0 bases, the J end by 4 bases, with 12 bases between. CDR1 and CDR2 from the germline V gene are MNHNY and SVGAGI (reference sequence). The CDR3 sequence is CASSYSIPEGTEAFF. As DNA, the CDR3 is TGTGCCAGCAGTTACTCGATTCCAGAGGGCACTGAAGCTTTCTTT.

The CDR3 region has the DNA TGTGCCTGGAGCGGGGACGGCTACGAGCAGTACTTC. It yields the protein CAWSGDGYEQYF. The J gene is TRBJ2-7, the V gene TRBV30; the D call may be TRBD1 or TRBD2 (5 bases each). The CDR3 extends over 12 amino acids. CDR1 is GTSNPN, CDR2 SVGIG, per germline (reference sequence). Trimming stripped 3 bases from V and 3 bases from J, with 9 bases between.

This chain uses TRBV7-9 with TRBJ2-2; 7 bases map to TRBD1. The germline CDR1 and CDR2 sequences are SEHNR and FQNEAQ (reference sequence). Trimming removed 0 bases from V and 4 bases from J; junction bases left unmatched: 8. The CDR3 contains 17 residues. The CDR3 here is CASSLAHTGQFTGELFF. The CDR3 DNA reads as TGTGCCAGCAGCTTAGCGCATACGGGACAGTTCACCGGGGAGCTGTTTTTT. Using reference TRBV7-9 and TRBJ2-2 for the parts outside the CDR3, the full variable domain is DTGVSQNPRHKITKRGQNVTFRCDPISEHNRLYWYRQTLGQGPEFLTYFQNEAQLEKSRLLSDRFSAERPKGSFSTLEIQRTEQGDSAMYLCASSLAHTGQFTGELFFGEGSRLTVL.

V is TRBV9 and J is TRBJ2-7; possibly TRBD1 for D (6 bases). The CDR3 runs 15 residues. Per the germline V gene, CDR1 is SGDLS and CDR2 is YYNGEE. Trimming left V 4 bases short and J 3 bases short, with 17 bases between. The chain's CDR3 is CASSSTMTGDYEQYF. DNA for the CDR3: TGTGCCAGCAGCTCCACGATGACAGGAGACTACGAGCAGTACTTC.

The CDR3 loop reads CASSLLSGGNTGELFF. CDR3 bases: TGTGCCAGCAGTTTATTGAGCGGGGGTAACACCGGGGAGCTGTTTTTT. The chain is built from TRBV28 and TRBJ2-2; 8 bases are shared with TRBD2. V lost 1 base, J lost 2 bases, and 3 bases stayed unmatched. Per the germline V gene, CDR1 is MDHEN and CDR2 is SYDVKM. The CDR3 covers 16 residues.

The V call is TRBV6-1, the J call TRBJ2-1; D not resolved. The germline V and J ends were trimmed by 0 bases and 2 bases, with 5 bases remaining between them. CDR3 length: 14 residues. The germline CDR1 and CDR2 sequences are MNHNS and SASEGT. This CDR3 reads CASSEAGTYNEQFF. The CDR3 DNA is TGTGCCAGCAGTGAAGCGGGCACCTACAATGAGCAGTTCTTC.

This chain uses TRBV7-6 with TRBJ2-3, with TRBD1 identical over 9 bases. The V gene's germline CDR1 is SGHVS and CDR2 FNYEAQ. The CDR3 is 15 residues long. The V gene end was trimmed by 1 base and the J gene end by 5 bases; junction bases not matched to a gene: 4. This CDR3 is CASSLDRQGGDTQYF. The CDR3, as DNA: TGTGCCAGCAGCTTAGATCGACAGGGGGGAGATACGCAGTATTTT.

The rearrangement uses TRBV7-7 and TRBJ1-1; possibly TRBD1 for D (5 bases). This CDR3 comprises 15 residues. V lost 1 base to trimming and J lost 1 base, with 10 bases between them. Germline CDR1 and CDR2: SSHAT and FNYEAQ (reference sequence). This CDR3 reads CASSLGQGENTEAFF. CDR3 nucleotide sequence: TGTGCCAGCAGCTTAGGGCAGGGAGAGAACACTGAAGCTTTCTTT.

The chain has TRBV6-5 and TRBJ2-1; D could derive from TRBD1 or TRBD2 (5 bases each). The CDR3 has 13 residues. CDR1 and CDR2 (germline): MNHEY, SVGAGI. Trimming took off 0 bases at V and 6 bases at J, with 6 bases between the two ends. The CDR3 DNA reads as TGTGCCAGCAGTTACTCGAGGGGCAATGAGCAGTTCTTC. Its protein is CASSYSRGNEQFF.

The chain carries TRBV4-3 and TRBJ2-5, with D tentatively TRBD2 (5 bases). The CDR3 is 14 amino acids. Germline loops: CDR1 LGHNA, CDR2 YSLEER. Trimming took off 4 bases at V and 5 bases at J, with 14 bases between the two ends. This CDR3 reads CASSLDPRAETQYF. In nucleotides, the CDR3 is TGCGCCAGCAGCCTGGATCCGAGGGCGGAGACCCAGTACTTC.

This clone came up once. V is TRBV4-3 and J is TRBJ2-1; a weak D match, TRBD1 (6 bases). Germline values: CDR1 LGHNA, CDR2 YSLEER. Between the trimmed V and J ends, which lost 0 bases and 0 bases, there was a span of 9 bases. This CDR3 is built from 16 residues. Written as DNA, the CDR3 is TGCGCCAGCAGCCAAGATCAGGACAGCTCCTACAATGAGCAGTTCTTC. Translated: CASSQDQDSSYNEQFF.